Given below is one T cell receptor (beta chain) in context. The record originates from a study of T cell responses to AZD1222 COVID-19 vaccine. V dropped 2 bases and J dropped 3 bases, with 11 bases sitting between them. Germline CDR1 SGHTA, CDR2 FQGNSA. The CDR3 sequence is 15 residues long. TCRdb's copy holds only in-frame clones and misses some; the assay was immunoSEQ multiplex PCR. Of tens of thousands of clones in the sample, nearly 90% were seen once. V gene TRBV7-2 combines with J gene TRBJ1-3; D ambiguous. The sample here was peripheral blood, taken 28 days after the second AZD1222 dose. The receptor was derived from an adult who received the AZD1222 COVID-19 vaccine. The CDR3 sequence: CASSLREGFGNTIYF. For the CDR3, the DNA is TGTGCCAGCAGCTTACGGGAGGGCTTTGGAAACACCATATATTTT.